The sequence of this TCR beta chain was determined in a study of T-cell reconstitution after alpha-beta-depleted transplantation in children. The TCRbeta library was prepared with unique molecular identifiers. TCRdb recomputed calls from the PCR reads with MiXCR, one row per CDR3 protein. The data contain 500,000 to 600,000 distinct CDR3 sequences, approximately 16% of them singletons. The germline V and J ends were trimmed by 8 bases and 4 bases, with 9 bases remaining between them. CDR3 length: 12 residues. Germline V gene data show CDR1 as LNHDA and CDR2 as SQIVND (reference sequence). Sequenced here: PBMCs from the stem cell graft donor, sampled from the stem cell graft. The TCR originated in a human donor who donated a stem cell graft to a child with acute lymphoblastic leukemia. The rearrangement links TRBV19 to TRBJ2-1; D may be TRBD1 (5 bases). The CDR3 DNA follows: TGTGCCAGTGATCAGGGATACAATGAGCAGTTCTTC. The encoded protein is CASDQGYNEQFF.